This TCR beta chain was documented in a study of blood T cell repertoires in COVID-19. Study-level background: Both acute and convalescent COVID-19 samples were obtained from the United States, Italy and Spain. T cells, B-cell-depleted T cells, or PBMCs provided the cDNA or gDNA that served as material.

As processed by the authors: Amplifying reference gene primers gave estimates of nucleated cell counts. TCRdb's copy holds only in-frame clones and misses some; the assay was immunoSEQ multiplex PCR. The V and J calls and clone size are taken from that table; D and trimming were inferred from the DNA. This table holds approximately 260,000 clones, approximately 79% found once. The CDR3 contains 13 residues. Per the germline V gene, CDR1 is MDHEN and CDR2 is SYDVKM. The germline V and J ends were trimmed by 3 bases and 3 bases, with 8 bases remaining between them. This TCR was recovered from a woman aged 35 to 49 with active or convalescent COVID-19. The chain is built from TRBV28 and TRBJ1-2; unclear D gene. The specimen sequenced was peripheral blood. Here the CDR3 DNA reads TGTGCCAGCAGTTTGGAGGAGGACTATGGCTACACCTTC. Its translation: CASSLEEDYGYTF.